Listed here are 9 T cell receptor beta chains from one sample, sequenced in a study of blood T cell repertoires in COVID-19. Sequencing used immunoSEQ multiplex PCR; TCRdb keeps in-frame clones, though not all of them. The top ten clones hold over 3.5% of a sample with a few hundred thousand clones, 90% of them seen once. Material: PBMCs or T cells enriched from blood (not recorded which). The receptors stem from a woman between 18 and 30 years old with acute COVID-19.

J is TRBJ2-3 and V is TRBV28; 9 bases map to TRBD2. The V gene end was trimmed by 8 bases and the J gene end by 6 bases; junction bases not matched to a gene: 12. There are 15 residues in the CDR3. Germline CDR1 and CDR2: MDHEN and SYDVKM. The chain's CDR3 is CASLKSEREVDTQYF. In DNA, the CDR3 is TGTGCCAGCCTCAAGTCGGAGCGGGAGGTCGATACGCAGTATTTT.

This clone is large. The CDR3 loop is CASATSGSTGELFF. CDR3 nucleotides: TGTGCCAGCGCCACTAGCGGGAGCACCGGGGAGCTGTTTTTT. The rearrangement joins TRBV6-4 to TRBJ2-2; 11 positions match TRBD2. The germline V gene encodes CDR1 MRHNA and CDR2 SNTAGT. The V gene end was trimmed by 8 bases and the J gene end by 4 bases; junction bases not matched to a gene: 3. CDR3 size: 14 residues.

This chain connects TRBV28 to TRBJ1-1, with 9 nucleotides matching TRBD1. V shed 5 bases and J 6 bases; nucleotides not matched to a gene: 10. Germline values: CDR1 MDHEN, CDR2 SYDVKM. This CDR3 spans 15 amino acids. The CDR3 sequence is CASSPGQGPFAEAFF. CDR3 DNA: TGTGCCAGCAGTCCCGGACAGGGGCCTTTCGCTGAAGCTTTCTTT.

The chain couples TRBV11-3 to TRBJ2-3; 9 nucleotides line up with TRBD1. This CDR3 comprises 14 residues. The V gene's germline CDR1 is SGHNT and CDR2 YENEEA. After removal of 5 bases from V and 3 bases from J, the junction contained 3 bases not matched to a gene. The CDR3 reads CASSLGQGTDTQYF. The DNA for the CDR3 is TGTGCCAGCAGCCTGGGACAGGGTACAGATACGCAGTATTTT.

This clone is a singleton in its sample. V usage is TRBV5-3 and J usage is TRBJ2-1, with TRBD2 matching over 8 bases. TRBV5-3 is an ORF, and what it does is uncertain. Germline trimming cut 1 base from V and 7 bases from J; bases unmatched to any gene: 13. CDR3 length: 17 amino acids. CDR3 protein: CARSLTTNGRAANEQFF. The CDR3, as DNA: TGTGCCAGAAGCTTGACGACTAACGGGAGGGCCGCAAATGAGCAGTTCTTC.

The V gene is TRBV5-8, the J gene TRBJ1-1; a weak D match, TRBD1 (5 bases). The CDR3 spans 15 residues. Germline-derived CDR1 and CDR2 are SGHTS and YDEGEE. V lost 0 bases and J 5 bases, leaving 14 bases between the germline ends. The CDR3 loop reads CASSLGQGAQTEAFF. The CDR3, as DNA: TGTGCCAGCAGCTTGGGTCAAGGGGCGCAAACTGAAGCTTTCTTT.

The V call is TRBV7-9, the J call TRBJ2-7; a possible D gene is TRBD2 (5 bases). CDR3 length: 14 residues. V was trimmed by 5 bases and J by 13 bases, leaving 24 bases between them. CDR1 and CDR2 (germline): SEHNR, FQNEAQ (reference sequence). In nucleotides, the CDR3 is TGTGCCAGCAGCCCCAACGAGGGTTTGACGGCGGTCTACTTC. Residues: CASSPNEGLTAVYF.

Here the CDR3 reads CATNRRGGKLPREKLFF. The CDR3 DNA is TGTGCCACGAATAGGAGGGGAGGGAAACTCCCTAGGGAAAAACTGTTTTTT. The J gene is TRBJ1-4, the V gene TRBV7-4; TRBD1 is a possible D gene (5 bases). V dropped 10 bases and J dropped 8 bases, with 29 bases sitting between them. The germline gives CDR1 SGHVT, CDR2 SQSDAQ. This CDR3 comprises 17 residues.

V usage is TRBV6-5 and J usage is TRBJ1-1; 7 nucleotides match TRBD1. CDR3 length: 13 amino acids. CDR1 and CDR2 (germline): MNHEY, SVGAGI. After removal of 6 bases from V and 6 bases from J, the junction contained 7 bases not matched to a gene. CDR3 sequence: CASSRGTDAEAFF. The CDR3, as DNA: TGTGCCAGCAGCCGTGGGACAGACGCTGAAGCTTTCTTT.